This T cell receptor beta chain was recovered during a study of tumor-infiltrating lymphocytes in primary liver carcinoma. Study context: Between 4.2 and 10 cm across, the tumors were all of stage T1-T3 N0M0.

The study, taken as a whole, reports: Samples were bulk unsorted, so CD4+ and CD8+ repertoires were not compared.

Out of unsorted whole blood came the blood RNA, and germline DNA was extracted as well. The patients carried chronic HBV infection and had received no treatment. On this clonotype itself: Its specificity is not known. One end of the junction is discordant with germline, which a read error may explain.

TCR beta cDNA was reverse-transcribed from 400 to 500 ng of total RNA. The reaction used a constant-region primer and ProtoScript II reverse transcriptase. Sequencing libraries for TCR beta derived from three nested multiplex PCR rounds that used slightly modified ARM-PCR. The first two PCR rounds used TRBV1-TRBV30 forward primers with a C-beta reverse primer, about 10 cycles each. TCRdb fed the multiplex PCR reads into MiXCR, producing one record per CDR3 protein. The table records approximately 330,000 distinct CDR3 sequences, around three fifths of them present only once. Germline V CDR1 and CDR2: SGHAT, FQNNGV. The CDR3 contains 12 residues.

Sample: peripheral blood. The gene calls are TRBV11-2 and TRBJ2-3; D call uncertain. The receptor's source is a middle-aged man with primary liver carcinoma and hepatitis B virus infection. The CDR3 loop reads CASNLDLDTQYF. The CDR3 DNA is TGTGCCAGCAACTTAGACCTTGATACGCAGTATTTT.